This TCR beta chain was identified in a study of metastatic and nonmetastatic thyroid tumors. Many counts were recorded for this clone. TCRdb reprocessed the PCR reads via MiXCR. The sample lists 53,000 or so clones, approximately 22% occurring once. Thyroid surgery was preceded by no treatment in any patient. After removal of 6 bases from V and 11 bases from J, the junction contained 7 bases not matched to a gene. The CDR3 runs to 14 residues. CDR1 is MDHEN, CDR2 SYDVKM, per germline. The sequencing sample was made of blood. This clonotype was obtained from a female donor with papillary thyroid cancer or a benign thyroid nodule (not recorded which). Some clones in this sample may be carry-over from other donors' samples. V is TRBV28 and J is TRBJ2-7; TRBD2 matches at 16 bases. CDR3 nucleotide sequence: TGTGCCAGCAGATCGGGACTAGCGGGAGGGCCCAAGTACTTC. Translation gives CASRSGLAGGPKYF.